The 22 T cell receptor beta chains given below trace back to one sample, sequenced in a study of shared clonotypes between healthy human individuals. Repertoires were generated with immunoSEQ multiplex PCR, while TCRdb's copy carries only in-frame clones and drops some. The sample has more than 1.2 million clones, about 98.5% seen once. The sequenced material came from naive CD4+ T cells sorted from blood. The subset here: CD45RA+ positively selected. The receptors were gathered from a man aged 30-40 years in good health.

CDR3: CASSRTSGSHKDEQFF. In DNA, the CDR3 is TGTGCCAGCAGTCGGACTAGCGGGAGTCATAAGGATGAGCAGTTCTTC. This chain connects TRBV27 to TRBJ2-1, with 13 positions matching TRBD2. The CDR3 has 16 residues. Germline V gene data show CDR1 as MNHEY and CDR2 as SMNVEV (reference sequence). The V gene end was trimmed by 5 bases and the J gene end by 8 bases; junction bases not matched to a gene: 9.

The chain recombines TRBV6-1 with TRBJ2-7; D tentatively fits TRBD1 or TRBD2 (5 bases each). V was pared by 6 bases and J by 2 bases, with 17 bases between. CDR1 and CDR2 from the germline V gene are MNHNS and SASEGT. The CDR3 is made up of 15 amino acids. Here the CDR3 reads CASRAGTASTYEQYF. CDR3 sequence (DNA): TGTGCCAGCAGGGCCGGGACCGCTAGCACCTACGAGCAGTACTTC.

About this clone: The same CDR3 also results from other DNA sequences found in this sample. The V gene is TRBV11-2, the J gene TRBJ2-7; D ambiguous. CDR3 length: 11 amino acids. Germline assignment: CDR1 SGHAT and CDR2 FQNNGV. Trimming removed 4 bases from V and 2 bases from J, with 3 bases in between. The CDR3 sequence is CASSSPYEQYF. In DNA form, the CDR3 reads TGTGCCAGCAGCTCCCCCTACGAGCAGTACTTC.

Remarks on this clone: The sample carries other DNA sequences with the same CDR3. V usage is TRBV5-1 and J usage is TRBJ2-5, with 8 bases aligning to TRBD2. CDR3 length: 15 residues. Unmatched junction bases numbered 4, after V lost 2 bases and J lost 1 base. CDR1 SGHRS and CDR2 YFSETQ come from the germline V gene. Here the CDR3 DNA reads TGCGCCAGCAGCTTTAGCGGGACCCTCCAAGAGACCCAGTACTTC. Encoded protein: CASSFSGTLQETQYF.

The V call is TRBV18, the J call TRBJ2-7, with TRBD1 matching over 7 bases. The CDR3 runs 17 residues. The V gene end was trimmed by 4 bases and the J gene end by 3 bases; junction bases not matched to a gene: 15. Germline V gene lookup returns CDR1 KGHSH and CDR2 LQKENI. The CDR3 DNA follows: TGTGCCAGCTCACTTACCCCCGGGACAGCCAACGACTACGAGCAGTACTTC. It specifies CASSLTPGTANDYEQYF.

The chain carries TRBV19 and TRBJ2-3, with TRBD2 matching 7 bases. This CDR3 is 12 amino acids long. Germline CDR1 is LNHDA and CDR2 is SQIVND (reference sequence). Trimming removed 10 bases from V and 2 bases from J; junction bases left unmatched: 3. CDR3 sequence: CAIGDYTDTQYF. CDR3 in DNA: TGTGCCATAGGGGACTACACAGATACGCAGTATTTT.

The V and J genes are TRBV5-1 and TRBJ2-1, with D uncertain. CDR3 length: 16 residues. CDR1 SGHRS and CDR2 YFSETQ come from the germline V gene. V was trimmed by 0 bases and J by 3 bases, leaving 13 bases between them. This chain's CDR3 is CASSLVPETRYNEQFF. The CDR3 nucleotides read TGCGCCAGCAGCTTGGTTCCCGAGACCCGCTACAATGAGCAGTTCTTC.

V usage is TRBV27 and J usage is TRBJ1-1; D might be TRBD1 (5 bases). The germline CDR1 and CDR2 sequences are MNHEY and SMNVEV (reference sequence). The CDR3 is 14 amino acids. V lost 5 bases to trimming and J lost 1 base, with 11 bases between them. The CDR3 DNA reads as TGTGCCAGCAGTATACAGGCCCGGAACACTGAAGCTTTCTTT. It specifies CASSIQARNTEAFF.

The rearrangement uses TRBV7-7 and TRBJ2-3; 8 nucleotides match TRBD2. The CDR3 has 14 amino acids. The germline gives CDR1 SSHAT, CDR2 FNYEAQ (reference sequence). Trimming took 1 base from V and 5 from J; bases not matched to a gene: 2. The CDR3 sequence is CASSLDREGDTQYF. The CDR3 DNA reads TGTGCCAGCAGCTTAGACCGGGAGGGAGATACGCAGTATTTT. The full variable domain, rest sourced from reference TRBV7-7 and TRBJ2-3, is GAGVSQSPRYKVTKRGQDVTLRCDPISSHATLYWYQQALGQGPEFLTYFNYEAQPDKSGLPSDRFSAERPEGSISTLTIQRTEQRDSAMYRCASSLDREGDTQYFGPGTRLTVL.

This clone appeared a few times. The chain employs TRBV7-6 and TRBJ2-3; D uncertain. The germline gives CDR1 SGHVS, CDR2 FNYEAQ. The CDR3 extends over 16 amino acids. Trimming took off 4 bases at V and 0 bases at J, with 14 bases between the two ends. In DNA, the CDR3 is TGTGCCAGCAGCTCCCGTTTCGGCGGTAGCACAGATACGCAGTATTTT. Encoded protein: CASSSRFGGSTDTQYF.

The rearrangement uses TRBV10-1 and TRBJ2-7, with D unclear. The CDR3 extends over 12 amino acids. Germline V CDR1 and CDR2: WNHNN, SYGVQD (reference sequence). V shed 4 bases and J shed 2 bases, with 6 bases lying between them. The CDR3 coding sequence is TGCGCCAGCAGTGGCCGGACCTACGAGCAGTACTTC. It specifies CASSGRTYEQYF.

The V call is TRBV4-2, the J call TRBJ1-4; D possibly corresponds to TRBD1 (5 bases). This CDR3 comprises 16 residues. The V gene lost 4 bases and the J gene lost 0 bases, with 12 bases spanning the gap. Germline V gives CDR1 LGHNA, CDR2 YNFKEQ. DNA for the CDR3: TGTGCCAGCAGCCTCGGTCGACAGACAACTAATGAAAAACTGTTTTTT. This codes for CASSLGRQTTNEKLFF.

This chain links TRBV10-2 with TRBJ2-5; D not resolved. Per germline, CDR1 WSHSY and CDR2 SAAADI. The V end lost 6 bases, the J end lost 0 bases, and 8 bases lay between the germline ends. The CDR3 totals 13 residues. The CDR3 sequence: CASRAADQETQYF. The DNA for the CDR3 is TGCGCCAGCAGGGCGGCAGACCAAGAGACCCAGTACTTC.

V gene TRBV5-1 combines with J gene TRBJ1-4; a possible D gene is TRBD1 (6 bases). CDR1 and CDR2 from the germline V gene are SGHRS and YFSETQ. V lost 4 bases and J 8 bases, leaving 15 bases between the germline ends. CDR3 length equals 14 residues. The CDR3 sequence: CASSLQGGPEKLFF. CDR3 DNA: TGCGCCAGCAGCCTACAGGGAGGCCCCGAAAAACTGTTTTTT.

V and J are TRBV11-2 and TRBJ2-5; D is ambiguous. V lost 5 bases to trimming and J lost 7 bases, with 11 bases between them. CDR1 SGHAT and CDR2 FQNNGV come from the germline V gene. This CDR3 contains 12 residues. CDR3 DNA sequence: TGTGCCAGCAGCCCAACGAGCGCGACCCAGTACTTC. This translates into CASSPTSATQYF. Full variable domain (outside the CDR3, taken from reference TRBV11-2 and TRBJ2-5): EAGVAQSPRYKIIEKRQSVAFWCNPISGHATLYWYQQILGQGPKLLIQFQNNGVVDDSQLPKDRFSAERLKGVDSTLKIQPAKLEDSAVYLCASSPTSATQYFGPGTRLLVL.

The CDR3 DNA is TGTGCCAGCAGCTATGGGACCAGGTCGGACAATGAGCAGTTCTTC. Translation gives CASSYGTRSDNEQFF. This chain links TRBV7-8 with TRBJ2-1; possibly TRBD1 or TRBD2 for D (5 bases each). Germline CDR1 reads SGHVS; CDR2 reads FQNEAQ. V was pared by 4 bases and J by 5 bases, with 15 bases between. This CDR3 spans 15 amino acids. The variable domain in full, with the rest retrieved from reference TRBV7-8 and TRBJ2-1, is GAGVSQSPRYKVAKRGQDVALRCDPISGHVSLFWYQQALGQGPEFLTYFQNEAQLDKSGLPSDRFFAERPEGSVSTLKIQRTQQEDSAVYLCASSYGTRSDNEQFFGPGTRLTVL.

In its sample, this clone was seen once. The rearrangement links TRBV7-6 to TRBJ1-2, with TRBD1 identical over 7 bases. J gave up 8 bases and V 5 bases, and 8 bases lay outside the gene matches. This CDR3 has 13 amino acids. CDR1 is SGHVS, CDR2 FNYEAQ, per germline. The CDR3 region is CASSLNRGEGYTF. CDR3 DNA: TGTGCCAGCAGCCTCAACAGGGGCGAGGGCTACACCTTC.

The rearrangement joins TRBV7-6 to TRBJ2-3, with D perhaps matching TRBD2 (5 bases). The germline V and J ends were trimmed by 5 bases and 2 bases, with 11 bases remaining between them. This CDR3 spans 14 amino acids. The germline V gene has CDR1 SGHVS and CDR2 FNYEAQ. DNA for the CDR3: TGTGCCAGCAGCCCGACGGGGAACACAGATACGCAGTATTTT. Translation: CASSPTGNTDTQYF.

CDR3 DNA: TGCGCCAGCAGCCAAGGGGAGGCCGGGACAGCTGGAAACACCATATATTTT. It codes for CASSQGEAGTAGNTIYF. The rearrangement joins TRBV4-1 to TRBJ1-3, with 7 nucleotides matching TRBD1. The germline CDR1 and CDR2 sequences are MGHRA and YSYEKL. Trimming took 1 base from V and 2 from J; bases not matched to a gene: 8. The CDR3 has 17 residues.

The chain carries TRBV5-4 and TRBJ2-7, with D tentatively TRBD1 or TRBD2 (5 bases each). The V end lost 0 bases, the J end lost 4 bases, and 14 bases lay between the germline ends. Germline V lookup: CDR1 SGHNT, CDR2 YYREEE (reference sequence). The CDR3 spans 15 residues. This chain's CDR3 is CASSLAAGTRYEQYF. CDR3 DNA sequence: TGTGCCAGCAGCTTGGCCGCAGGGACCAGATACGAGCAGTACTTC.

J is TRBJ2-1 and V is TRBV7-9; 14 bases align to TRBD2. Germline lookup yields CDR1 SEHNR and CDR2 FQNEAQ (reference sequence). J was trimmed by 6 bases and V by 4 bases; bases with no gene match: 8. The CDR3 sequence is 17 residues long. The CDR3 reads CASSSPGTSGRFNEQFF. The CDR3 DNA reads TGTGCCAGCAGCTCTCCCGGGACTAGCGGGAGATTCAATGAGCAGTTCTTC. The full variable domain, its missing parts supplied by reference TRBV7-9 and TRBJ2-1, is DTGVSQNPRHKITKRGQNVTFRCDPISEHNRLYWYRQTLGQGPEFLTYFQNEAQLEKSRLLSDRFSAERPKGSFSTLEIQRTEQGDSAMYLCASSSPGTSGRFNEQFFGPGTRLTVL.

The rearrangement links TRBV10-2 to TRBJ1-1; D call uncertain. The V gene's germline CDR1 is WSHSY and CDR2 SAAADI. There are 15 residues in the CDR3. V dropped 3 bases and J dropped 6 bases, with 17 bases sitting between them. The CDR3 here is CASSEKGRRVSEAFF. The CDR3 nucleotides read TGCGCCAGCAGTGAAAAAGGCAGACGGGTCTCTGAAGCTTTCTTT.